The 12 T cell receptor beta chains below come from one sample, sequenced in a study of blood T cells in healthy people across ages. The authors ran a second PCR of roughly 7 to 11 cycles using a sample-barcoded 5' primer and a J-beta primer mix. TCRdb reanalysed the 5' RACE reads using MiXCR and keeps one entry per CDR3 protein. Here the sample spans around 870,000 distinct CDR3 sequences, 25% to 30% being singletons. The sample consisted of blood. The receptor set was obtained from a woman at least 80 years old in good health.

The chain links TRBV28 to TRBJ1-5, with TRBD1 as a possible D gene (5 bases). CDR1 and CDR2 (germline): MDHEN, SYDVKM. The CDR3 length is 16 residues. Trimming took 3 bases from V and 6 from J, leaving 18 bases between them. The CDR3 loop reads CASSFSVRGIGQPQHF. The DNA of the CDR3 is TGTGCCAGCAGTTTTTCGGTGCGGGGGATCGGTCAGCCCCAGCATTTT.

This clonotype was counted at least ten times. This chain joins TRBV6-2 or TRBV6-3 and TRBJ2-1; D gene uncertain. Germline V gives CDR1 MNHEY, CDR2 SVGEGT. V lost 6 bases and J lost 9, with 15 bases in between. The length of the CDR3 is 13 residues. The CDR3 DNA is TGTGCCAGCAGACCTACCGAGGTCAGTGAGCAGTTCTTC. It is translated as CASRPTEVSEQFF.

The chain links TRBV7-6 to TRBJ2-6; 8 nucleotides agree with TRBD1. Germline trimming cut 5 bases from V and 2 bases from J; bases unmatched to any gene: 11. CDR1 SGHVS and CDR2 FNYEAQ come from the germline V gene. This CDR3 has 18 amino acids. In DNA form, the CDR3 reads TGTGCCAGCAGCCCTTGGACAGGGAATTCTGCTGGGGCCAACGTCCTGACTTTC. Translating it yields CASSPWTGNSAGANVLTF. Combining the CDR3 with reference TRBV7-6 and TRBJ2-6 gives the whole variable domain GAGVSQSPRYKVTKRGQDVALRCDPISGHVSLYWYRQALGQGPEFLTYFNYEAQQDKSGLPNDRFSAERPEGSISTLTIQRTEQRDSAMYRCASSPWTGNSAGANVLTFGAGSRLTVL.

This clonotype was seen ten or more times. This rearrangement joins TRBV18 to TRBJ2-7; no reliable D call. CDR1 and CDR2 from the germline V gene are KGHSH and LQKENI. V was shortened by 0 bases and J by 3 bases, with 9 bases between the two germline ends. CDR3 size: 14 residues. The CDR3 spells CASSPPERYYEQYF. CDR3 DNA sequence: TGTGCCAGCTCACCACCGGAGAGATACTACGAGCAGTACTTC.

CDR3 protein: CASSLRTGAAATEAFF. CDR3 DNA sequence: TGTGCCAGCAGCTTAAGGACAGGGGCCGCGGCAACTGAAGCTTTCTTT. The chain uses TRBV7-2 and TRBJ1-1; 9 bases align to TRBD1. V dropped 2 bases and J dropped 5; count of bases not matched to a gene: 9. The CDR3 has 16 amino acids. Germline CDR1 reads SGHTA; CDR2 reads FQGNSA.

There are a few counts of this clonotype. The V gene is TRBV5-1, the J gene TRBJ2-5; 10 bases map to TRBD1. The germline CDR1 and CDR2 sequences are SGHRS and YFSETQ. The CDR3 consists of 15 residues. Trimming cost V 4 bases and J 5 bases; bases outside gene matches: 8. The CDR3 DNA reads TGCGCCAGCAGCCGAGACAGGGGGCCGGGGGAGACCCAGTACTTC. This translates into CASSRDRGPGETQYF.

About this clonotype: This may be a read error: a much more frequent sequence differs by one nucleotide. The V call is TRBV10-3, the J call TRBJ2-1; D may be TRBD2 (5 bases). V was trimmed by 6 bases and J by 9 bases, leaving 12 bases between them. Germline V gene lookup returns CDR1 ENHRY and CDR2 SYGVKD. The CDR3 is 12 residues long. CDR3 sequence: CAIRDTGSEQFF. The CDR3 DNA sequence: TGTGCCATCAGGGATACGGGAAGTGAGCAGTTCTTC.

The rearrangement joins TRBV20-1 to TRBJ2-3; 10 bases map to TRBD2. Trimming at V came to 6 bases and at J to 2 bases, leaving 11 bases not matched to a gene. The germline V gene has CDR1 DFQATT and CDR2 SNEGSKA (reference sequence). The CDR3 loop spans 16 amino acids. CDR3 sequence: CSANSGLADTTDTQYF. As DNA, the CDR3 is TGCAGTGCCAATTCCGGACTAGCGGATACCACAGATACGCAGTATTTT.

V gene TRBV3-1 combines with J gene TRBJ1-5, with D unresolved. The CDR3 has 14 amino acids. The V and J ends lost 1 base and 1 base respectively, with 5 bases between them. Germline CDR1 reads LGHDT; CDR2 reads YNNKEL (reference sequence). CDR3 sequence reads: CASSQAASNQPQHF. The CDR3 nucleotides read TGTGCCAGCAGCCAAGCGGCGAGCAATCAGCCCCAGCATTTT.

This clonotype was seen a few times. Given a much more abundant clone one base away, this may be a read error. This chain uses TRBV6-2 or TRBV6-3 with TRBJ2-1; D gene unclear. Between the trimmed V and J ends, which lost 11 bases and 9 bases, there was a span of 20 bases. Germline CDR1 is MNHEY and CDR2 is SVGEGT. This CDR3 is built from 13 residues. The CDR3 nucleotides are TGTGCCGGTGCCGGCCCTCCGGCCGGTGAGCAGTTCTTC. Its translation: CAGAGPPAGEQFF.

The genes are TRBV20-1 and TRBJ1-1, with D uncertain. Germline assignment: CDR1 DFQATT and CDR2 SNEGSKA (reference sequence). The CDR3 has 12 amino acids. Trimming took 0 bases from V and 7 from J, leaving 9 bases between them. Written as DNA, the CDR3 is TGCAGTGCTAGAGATATAAACGGTGAAGCTTTCTTT. Translated: CSARDINGEAFF.

A word on this clonotype: This may be a read error, as it is one base from a much larger clone. V and J are TRBV7-2 and TRBJ2-1; D is uncertain. Germline V CDR1 and CDR2: SGHTA, FQGNSA. The V end was cut by 8 bases, the J end by 0 bases, with 11 bases between. The CDR3 covers 14 residues. The CDR3 nucleotides read TGTGCCAGCTCCGGGCAGACCTCCTACAATGAGCAGTTCTTC. Its translation: CASSGQTSYNEQFF.